This note documents a single T cell receptor beta chain sequence. Its specificity is not known. Clones were sequenced by immunoSEQ multiplex PCR, and TCRdb holds only the in-frame ones, with some missing. The sample lists about 78,000 clones, approximately 90% seen once, with approximately 6.2% in the top ten. Germline V gene lookup returns CDR1 SGHNT and CDR2 YENEEA. This CDR3 is built from 14 residues. V was pared by 5 bases and J by 4 bases, with 7 bases of the junction left unmatched. This record belongs to a study of radiation and T cells in renal cell carcinoma. Findings and caveats of the study: Top tumor clonotypes rose in blood 2 weeks post-radiation, then contracted.

The sample's time point: blood 4 weeks post-SBRT, at nephrectomy. Regarding treatment: 15 Gy SBRT to primary tumor, nephrectomy 4 weeks later. Nephrectomy followed 15 Gy stereotactic body radiation by 4 weeks. Radiation-treated patients gave blood at baseline, week 2 and week 4. The tumor was a clear cell renal cell carcinoma. Material: blood, obtained from a patient whose treatment included radiotherapy and nephrectomy. This receptor was taken from a woman aged 65 to 85 with renal cell carcinoma. The chain uses TRBV11-3 and TRBJ2-7; 8 positions match TRBD1. The CDR3 sequence is CASSPRQGSYEQYF. The CDR3 nucleotides are TGTGCCAGCAGCCCCAGACAGGGGAGTTACGAGCAGTACTTC.